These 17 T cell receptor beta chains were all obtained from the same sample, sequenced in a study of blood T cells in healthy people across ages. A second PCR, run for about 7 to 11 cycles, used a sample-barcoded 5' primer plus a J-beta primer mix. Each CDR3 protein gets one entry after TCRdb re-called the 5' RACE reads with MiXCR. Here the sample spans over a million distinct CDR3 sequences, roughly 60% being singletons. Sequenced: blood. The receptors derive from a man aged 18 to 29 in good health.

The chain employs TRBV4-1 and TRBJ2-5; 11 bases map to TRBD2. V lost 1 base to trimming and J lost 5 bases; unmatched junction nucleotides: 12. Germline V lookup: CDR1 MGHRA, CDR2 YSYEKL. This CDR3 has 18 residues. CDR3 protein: CASSQGASGGPVVETQYF. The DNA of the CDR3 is TGCGCCAGCAGCCAAGGGGCTAGCGGGGGGCCCGTTGTGGAGACCCAGTACTTC.

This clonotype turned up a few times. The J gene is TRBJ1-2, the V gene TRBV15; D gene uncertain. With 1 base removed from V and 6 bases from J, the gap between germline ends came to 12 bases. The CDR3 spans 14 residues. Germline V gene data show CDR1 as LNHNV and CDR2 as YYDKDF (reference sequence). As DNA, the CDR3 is TGTGCCACCAGCAGAGGCCCTGGGTCTGATGGCTACACCTTC. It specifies CATSRGPGSDGYTF.

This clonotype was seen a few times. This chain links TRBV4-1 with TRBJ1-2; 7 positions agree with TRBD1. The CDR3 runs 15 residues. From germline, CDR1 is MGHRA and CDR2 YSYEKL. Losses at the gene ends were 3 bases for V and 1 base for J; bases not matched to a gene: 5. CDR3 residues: CASSQAGQRNYGYTF. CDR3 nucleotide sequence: TGCGCCAGCAGCCAGGCGGGACAGCGTAACTATGGCTACACCTTC.

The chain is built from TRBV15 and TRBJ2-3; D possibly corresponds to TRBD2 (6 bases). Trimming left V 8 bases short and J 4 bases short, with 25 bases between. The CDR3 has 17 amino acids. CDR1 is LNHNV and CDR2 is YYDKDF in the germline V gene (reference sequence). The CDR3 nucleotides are TGTGCCACCGCTTCTGTGGGGTTAACTAGCTTACCAGATACGCAGTATTTT. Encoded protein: CATASVGLTSLPDTQYF.

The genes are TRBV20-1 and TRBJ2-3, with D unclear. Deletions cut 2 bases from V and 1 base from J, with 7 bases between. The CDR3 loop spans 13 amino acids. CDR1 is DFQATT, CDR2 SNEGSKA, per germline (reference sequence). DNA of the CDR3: TGCAGTGCTAGATGGGCAGGCACAGATACGCAGTATTTT. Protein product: CSARWAGTDTQYF.

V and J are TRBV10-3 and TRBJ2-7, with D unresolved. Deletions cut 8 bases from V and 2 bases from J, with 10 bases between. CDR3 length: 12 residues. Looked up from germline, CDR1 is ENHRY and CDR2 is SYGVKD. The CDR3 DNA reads TGTGCCATCGCCCCGCTACCCTACGAGCAGTACTTC. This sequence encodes CAIAPLPYEQYF.

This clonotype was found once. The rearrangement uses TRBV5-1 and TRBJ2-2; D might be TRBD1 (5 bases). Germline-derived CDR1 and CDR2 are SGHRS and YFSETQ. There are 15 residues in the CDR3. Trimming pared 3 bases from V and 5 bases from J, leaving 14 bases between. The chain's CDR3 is CASSYGAKGTGELFF. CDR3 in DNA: TGCGCCAGCAGCTACGGTGCCAAGGGGACCGGGGAGCTGTTTTTT.

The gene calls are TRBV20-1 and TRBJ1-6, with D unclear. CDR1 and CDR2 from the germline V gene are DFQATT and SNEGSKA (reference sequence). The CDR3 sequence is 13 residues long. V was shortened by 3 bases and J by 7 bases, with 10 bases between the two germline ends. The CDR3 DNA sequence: TGCAGTGCTAGTGGCAGGTTCAATTCACCCCTCCACTTT. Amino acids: CSASGRFNSPLHF.

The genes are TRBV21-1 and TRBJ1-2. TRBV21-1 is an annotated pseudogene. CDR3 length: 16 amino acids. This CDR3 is CASSKPILMGNYGYTF. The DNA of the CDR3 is TGTGCCAGCAGCAAACCCATCCTCATGGGCAACTATGGCTACACCTTC.

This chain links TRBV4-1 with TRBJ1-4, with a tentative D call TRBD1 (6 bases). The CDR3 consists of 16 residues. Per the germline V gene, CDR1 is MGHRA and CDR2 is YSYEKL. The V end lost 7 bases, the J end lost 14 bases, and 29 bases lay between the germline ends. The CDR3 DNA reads TGCGCCAGCAACCAGGATTTTACTACTCAGGGGTTGGGGCTGTTTTTT. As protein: CASNQDFTTQGLGLFF.

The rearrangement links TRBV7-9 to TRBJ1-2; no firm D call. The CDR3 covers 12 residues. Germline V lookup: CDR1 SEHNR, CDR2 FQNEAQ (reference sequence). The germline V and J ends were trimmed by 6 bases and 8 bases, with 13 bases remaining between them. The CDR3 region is CASRKDLDGYTF. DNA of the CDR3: TGTGCCAGCAGGAAGGATCTGGACGGCTACACCTTC.

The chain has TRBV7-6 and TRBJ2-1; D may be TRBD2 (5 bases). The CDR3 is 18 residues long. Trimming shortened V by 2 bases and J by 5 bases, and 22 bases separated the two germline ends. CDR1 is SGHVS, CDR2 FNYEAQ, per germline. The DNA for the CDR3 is TGTGCCAGCAGCTTACGCCCCTTCGGGCTAGCTAGGGACAATGAGCAGTTCTTC. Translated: CASSLRPFGLARDNEQFF.

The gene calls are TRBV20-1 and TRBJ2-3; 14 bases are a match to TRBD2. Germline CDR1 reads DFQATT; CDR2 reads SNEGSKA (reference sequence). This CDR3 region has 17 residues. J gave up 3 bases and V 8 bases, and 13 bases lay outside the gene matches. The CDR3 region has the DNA TGCAGTCCCACCCGTTGGGGACTAGCGGGGGAAACAGATACGCAGTATTTT. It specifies CSPTRWGLAGETDTQYF.

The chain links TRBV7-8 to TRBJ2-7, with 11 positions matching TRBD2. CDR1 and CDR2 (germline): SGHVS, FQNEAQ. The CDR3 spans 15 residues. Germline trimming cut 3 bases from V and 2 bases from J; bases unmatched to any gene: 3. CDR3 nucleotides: TGTGCCAGCAGCTTGGGACTAGCGGACACCTACGAGCAGTACTTC. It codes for CASSLGLADTYEQYF.

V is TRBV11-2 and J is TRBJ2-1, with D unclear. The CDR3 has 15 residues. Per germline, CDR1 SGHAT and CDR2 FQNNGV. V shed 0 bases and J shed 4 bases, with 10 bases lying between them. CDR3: CASSLEWFSYNEQFF. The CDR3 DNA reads TGTGCCAGCAGCTTAGAATGGTTTTCGTACAATGAGCAGTTCTTC.

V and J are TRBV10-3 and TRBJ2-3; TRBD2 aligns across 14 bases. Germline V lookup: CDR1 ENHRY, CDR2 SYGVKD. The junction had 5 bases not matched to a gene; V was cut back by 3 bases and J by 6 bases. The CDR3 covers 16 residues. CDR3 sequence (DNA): TGTGCCATCAGTGATAGGACTAGCGGGAGGCTGGATACGCAGTATTTT. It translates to CAISDRTSGRLDTQYF.

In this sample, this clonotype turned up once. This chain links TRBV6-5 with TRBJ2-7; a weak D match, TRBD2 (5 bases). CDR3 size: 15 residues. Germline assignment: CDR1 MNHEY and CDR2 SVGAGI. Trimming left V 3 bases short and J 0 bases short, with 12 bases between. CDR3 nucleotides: TGTGCCAGCAGTTATCGGGGAAAATTCTCCTACGAGCAGTACTTC. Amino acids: CASSYRGKFSYEQYF.